This entry lists 14 T cell receptor beta chains sequenced from one sample in a study of blood T cells in healthy people across ages. Next came a second PCR, run for about 7 to 11 cycles, which used a sample-barcoded 5' primer along with a J-beta primer mix. TCRdb re-called the 5' RACE reads with MiXCR, one entry per CDR3 protein. The sample contains more than 700,000 distinct CDR3 sequences, more than 35% of which appear only once. The sequencing input was blood. The origin of the receptors is a man at least 80 years old in good health.

V gene TRBV29-1 combines with J gene TRBJ2-7, with 10 bases fitting TRBD1. The better agreement between TRBJ2-5 and the DNA end casts doubt on the J call. The germline V gene has CDR1 SQVTM and CDR2 ANQGSEA. The CDR3 spans 13 residues. As DNA, the CDR3 is TGCAGCGTGATGACAGGGGGCTATGAGACCCAGTACTTC. Translation: CSVMTGGYETQYF.

This clonotype appeared once. V is TRBV9 and J is TRBJ2-7, with TRBD2 identical over 8 bases. CDR1 and CDR2 (germline): SGDLS, YYNGEE. The CDR3 sequence is 15 residues long. J was trimmed by 5 bases and V by 0 bases; bases with no gene match: 7. The CDR3 nucleotides are TGTGCCAGCAGCGTAGGTATTAGCGGGGACGACGAGCAGTACTTC. It codes for CASSVGISGDDEQYF.

This clonotype occurred many times. This chain uses TRBV5-5 with TRBJ1-2; D is ambiguous. The CDR3 runs 15 residues. The V end was cut by 4 bases, the J end by 4 bases, with 17 bases between. Germline CDR1 SGHKS, CDR2 YYEKEE (reference sequence). The CDR3 is CASSTLSSEFYGYTF. The CDR3 region has the DNA TGTGCCAGCAGCACCCTATCCTCAGAATTCTATGGCTACACCTTC.

Many counts were recorded for this clonotype. This CDR3 is CASSLGLGGGSTDTQYF. As DNA, the CDR3 is TGTGCCAGCAGCTTAGGCCTCGGGGGGGGTAGCACAGATACGCAGTATTTT. The chain carries TRBV7-2 and TRBJ2-3, with 8 bases aligning to TRBD2. Germline V CDR1 and CDR2: SGHTA, FQGNSA. The V and J ends lost 1 base and 0 bases, in that order; junction bases with no gene match: 6. The CDR3 spans 17 residues.

The chain links TRBV7-2 to TRBJ1-5; a possible D gene is TRBD1 (5 bases). The CDR3 runs to 13 residues. V was shortened by 7 bases and J by 6 bases, with 13 bases between the two germline ends. Germline-derived CDR1 and CDR2 are SGHTA and FQGNSA. CDR3 residues: CASTPVGGQPQHF. Here the CDR3 DNA reads TGTGCCAGCACACCCGTGGGGGGTCAGCCCCAGCATTTT.

In its sample, this clonotype was seen a few times. The V and J genes are TRBV20-1 and TRBJ2-5, with D perhaps being TRBD1 or TRBD2 (5 bases each). From germline, CDR1 is DFQATT and CDR2 SNEGSKA (reference sequence). With 3 bases removed from V and 4 bases from J, the gap between germline ends came to 21 bases. The CDR3 contains 16 residues. The CDR3 sequence is CSASPGAALAGETQYF. In DNA, the CDR3 is TGCAGTGCTAGCCCTGGGGCTGCTTTGGCGGGAGAGACCCAGTACTTC.

This clonotype was counted a few times. The genes are TRBV20-1 and TRBJ2-1; D gene uncertain. The CDR3 spans 15 residues. Trimming pared 3 bases from V and 0 bases from J, leaving 12 bases between. The germline gives CDR1 DFQATT, CDR2 SNEGSKA (reference sequence). The CDR3 reads CSARRGSSSYNEQFF. CDR3 in DNA: TGCAGTGCTAGGAGAGGTAGTAGCTCCTACAATGAGCAGTTCTTC.

This clonotype was seen at least ten times. V and J are TRBV12-3 or TRBV12-4 and TRBJ2-7; D might be TRBD1 or TRBD2, each matching 5 bases. This CDR3 has 14 residues. Trimming left V 1 base short and J 2 bases short, with 9 bases between. CDR3 nucleotides: TGTGCCAGCAGTTTAGTATCGGGACCCTACGAGCAGTACTTC. Its protein is CASSLVSGPYEQYF.

The rearrangement links TRBV6-8 to TRBJ1-1; D unclear. There are 12 residues in the CDR3. Germline CDR1 MNHGY, CDR2 SAAAGT. V was clipped by 6 bases and J by 1 base, with 6 bases between them. CDR3 nucleotides: TGTGCCAGCAGAATTTGGAACACTGAAGCTTTCTTT. It yields the protein CASRIWNTEAFF.

This clonotype was counted at least ten times. The J gene is TRBJ2-5, the V gene TRBV5-1, with a weak D call TRBD2 (6 bases). This CDR3 spans 15 amino acids. Trimming shortened V by 0 bases and J by 6 bases, and 15 bases separated the two germline ends. CDR1 and CDR2 from the germline V gene are SGHRS and YFSETQ. The CDR3 sequence is CASSLAIDGSKTQYF. CDR3 bases: TGCGCCAGCAGCTTGGCCATAGACGGGAGTAAGACCCAGTACTTC.

CDR3: CSPYQRGNQPQHF. The CDR3 bases are TGCAGTCCCTACCAAAGAGGCAATCAGCCCCAGCATTTT. The genes are TRBV20-1 and TRBJ1-5; the D is unclear. Trimming removed 8 bases from V and 2 bases from J, with 13 bases in between. Per the germline V gene, CDR1 is DFQATT and CDR2 is SNEGSKA (reference sequence). This CDR3 is built from 13 residues.

This chain links TRBV29-1 with TRBJ2-7; TRBD1 matches at 10 bases. The CDR3 covers 13 residues. The junction had 6 bases not matched to a gene; V was cut back by 4 bases and J by 6 bases. Germline lookup yields CDR1 SQVTM and CDR2 ANQGSEA. The CDR3 bases are TGCAGCGTTGCGGGACAGGGGTTAAGCGAGCAGTACTTC. Protein sequence: CSVAGQGLSEQYF.

This clonotype has at least ten counts. The J gene is TRBJ2-7, the V gene TRBV3-1, with TRBD2 as a possible D gene (6 bases). The CDR3 has 15 residues. Germline V CDR1 and CDR2: LGHDT, YNNKEL (reference sequence). V lost 2 bases to trimming and J lost 2 bases, with 13 bases between them. The CDR3 sequence is CASSQRGGNAYEQYF. As DNA, the CDR3 is TGTGCCAGCAGCCAACGTGGCGGGAACGCCTACGAGCAGTACTTC.

The table lists this clonotype with a few counts. This chain connects TRBV19 to TRBJ2-1, with a tentative D call TRBD1 (5 bases). The CDR3 has 12 amino acids. CDR1 and CDR2 (germline): LNHDA, SQIVND (reference sequence). V lost 6 bases, J lost 10 bases, and 13 bases lay in between. CDR3 sequence: CASSPRQTEQFF. The CDR3 DNA reads as TGTGCCAGTAGCCCTAGACAGACGGAGCAGTTCTTC. Using reference TRBV19 and TRBJ2-1 for the parts outside the CDR3, the full variable domain is DGGITQSPKYLFRKEGQNVTLSCEQNLNHDAMYWYRQDPGQGLRLIYYSQIVNDFQKGDIAEGYSVSREKKESFPLTVTSAQKNPTAFYLCASSPRQTEQFFGPGTRLTVL.